The clone carrying this T cell receptor (beta chain) is categorized as medium-sized (0.01 to 0.1%). A junction boundary mismatches the germline segment, possibly from a read error. In germline, CDR1 is SSHAT, CDR2 FNYEAQ (reference sequence). The CDR3 has 15 residues. Using approximately 14 ng of total RNA, TCR libraries were made with the QIAseq Immune Repertoire TCR panel. TCRdb used MiXCR to reprocess the reads, holding one entry per CDR3 protein. This sample has 350 to 450 distinct CDR3 sequences; about 10% occur once, and the top ten carry about 57%. The data are from a study of circulating CD8 cells and anti-PD-1 response in melanoma. Study-level background: Of approximately 13 patients, seven got anti-PD-1 first and six had prior therapy.

From live CD3+CD8+TCRalphabeta+ cells, four PD-1 and/or TIGIT subsets were sorted. The source is a human donor with melanoma. The specimen comprised CD8+ T cells from PBMCs, sampled at baseline or after one month of anti-PD-1 therapy (not recorded which). The chain has TRBV7-7 and TRBJ2-5, with D perhaps TRBD1 (5 bases). This CDR3 is CASSSTEGVQETQYF. CDR3 coding DNA: TGTGCTAGCAGCTCAACAGAAGGGGTTCAGGAGACCCAGTACTTC.